This TCR beta chain derives from a study of OX40 agonist ivuxolimab in advanced cancers. For the study at large: Ivuxolimab is an agonistic anti-OX40 (CD134) antibody, and patients were treated with it. Regarding the study as a whole: The authors did not determine the antigen specificity of the expanded peripheral T cells. Certain nonresponding patients likewise had low normalized T-cell clonal expansion.

Produced via immunoSEQ multiplex PCR; TCRdb's table is partial and in-frame only. Found here are about 50,000 clones, around nine tenths of them singletons; the top ten hold 0.6% to 0.7%. Concerning this clone itself: Its antigen is unidentified.

Material: CD4+ or CD8+ T cells sorted from blood, obtained in a trial of the OX40 agonist ivuxolimab. The clonotype comes from an adult with an advanced solid tumor such as melanoma, head and neck, liver or kidney cancer.

CDR3 region: CASSLAPGGIAGTGELFF. The CDR3, as DNA: TGCGCCAGCAGCTTGGCCCCGGGAGGGATTGCGGGCACCGGGGAGCTGTTTTTT. The chain links TRBV5-1 to TRBJ2-2; TRBD2 matches at 8 bases. The CDR3 consists of 18 residues. V shed 0 bases and J 4 bases; nucleotides not matched to a gene: 11. Per germline, CDR1 SGHRS and CDR2 YFSETQ.